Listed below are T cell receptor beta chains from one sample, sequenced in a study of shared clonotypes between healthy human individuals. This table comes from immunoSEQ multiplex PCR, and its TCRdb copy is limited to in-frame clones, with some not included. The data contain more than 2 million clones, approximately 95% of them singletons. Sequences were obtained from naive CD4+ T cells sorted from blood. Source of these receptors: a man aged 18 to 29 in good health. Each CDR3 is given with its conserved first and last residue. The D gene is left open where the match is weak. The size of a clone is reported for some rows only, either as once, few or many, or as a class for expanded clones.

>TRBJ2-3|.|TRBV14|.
CASSQVRTDTQYF
TGTGCCAGCAGCCAGGTCCGGACAGATACGCAGTATTTT
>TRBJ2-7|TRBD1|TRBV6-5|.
CASSRGGQGNYEQYF
TGTGCCAGCAGCCGTGGGGGACAGGGCAACTACGAGCAGTACTTC
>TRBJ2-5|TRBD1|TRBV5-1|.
CASSLGTVQETQYF
TGCGCCAGCAGCCTAGGGACAGTACAAGAGACCCAGTACTTC
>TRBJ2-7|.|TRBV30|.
CAWAIGYEQYF
TGTGCCTGGGCGATTGGCTACGAGCAGTACTTC
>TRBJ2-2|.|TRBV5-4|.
CASSLGGTPAGELFF
TGTGCCAGCAGCTTGGGTGGCACTCCCGCCGGGGAGCTGTTTTTT
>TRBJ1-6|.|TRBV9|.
CASSVGGAAAYNSPLHF
TGTGCCAGCAGCGTAGGGGGGGCCGCCGCTTATAATTCACCCCTCCACTTT
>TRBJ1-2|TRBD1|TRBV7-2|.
CASSFRGTNYGYTF
TGTGCCAGCAGCTTCAGGGGGACGAATTATGGCTACACCTTC
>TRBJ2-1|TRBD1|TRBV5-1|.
CASSGDSSYNEQFF
TGCGCCAGCAGCGGGGACAGCTCCTACAATGAGCAGTTCTTC
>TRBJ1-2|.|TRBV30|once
CAWSVRPGGIGYTF
TGTGCCTGGAGTGTACGGCCCGGGGGGATTGGCTACACCTTC
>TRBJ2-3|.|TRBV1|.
CTSSQAPAGPRTDTQYF
TGCACCAGCAGCCAAGCCCCAGCGGGGCCTCGCACAGATACGCAGTATTTT
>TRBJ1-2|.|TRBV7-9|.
CASSWTGAAYGYTF
TGTGCCAGCAGCTGGACGGGGGCCGCCTATGGCTACACCTTC
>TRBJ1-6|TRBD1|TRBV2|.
CASSEGQGWNSPLHF
TGTGCCAGCAGTGAGGGACAGGGTTGGAATTCACCCCTCCACTTT
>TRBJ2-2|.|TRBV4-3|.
CASSQESGTLNTGELFF
TGCGCCAGCAGCCAAGAATCCGGGACCTTGAACACCGGGGAGCTGTTTTTT
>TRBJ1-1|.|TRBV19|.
CASSLGGLSTEAFF
TGTGCCAGTAGTTTAGGAGGGCTTAGTACTGAAGCTTTCTTT
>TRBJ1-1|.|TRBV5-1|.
CASSIRENTEAFF
TGCGCCAGCAGCATCCGGGAAAACACTGAAGCTTTCTTT
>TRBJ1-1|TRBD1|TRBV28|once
CASSLGDRVEAFF
TGTGCCAGCAGTTTGGGGGACAGGGTCGAAGCTTTCTTT
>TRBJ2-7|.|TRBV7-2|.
CASSIGTVEQYF
TGTGCCAGCAGCATCGGGACGGTCGAGCAGTACTTC
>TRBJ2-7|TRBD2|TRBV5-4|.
CASSYPLGRGGDEQYF
TGTGCCAGCAGCTACCCCCTCGGGCGGGGGGGCGACGAGCAGTACTTC
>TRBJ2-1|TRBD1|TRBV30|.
CAWRDSRNEQFF
TGTGCCTGGCGGGACAGTCGCAATGAGCAGTTCTTC
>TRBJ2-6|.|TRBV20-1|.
CSAPGANVLTF
TGCAGTGCACCTGGGGCCAACGTCCTGACTTTC
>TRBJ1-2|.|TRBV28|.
CASSLADTVYGYTF
TGTGCCAGCAGTTTAGCCGACACGGTGTATGGCTACACCTTC
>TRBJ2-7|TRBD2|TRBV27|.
CASSPGLAGGVLGYEQYF
TGTGCCAGCAGCCCTGGACTAGCGGGAGGGGTATTGGGATACGAGCAGTACTTC
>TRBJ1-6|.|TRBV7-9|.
CASSFGLSRDNSPLHF
TGTGCCAGCAGCTTTGGGCTTTCCAGGGATAATTCACCCCTCCACTTT
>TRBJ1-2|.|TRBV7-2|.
CASSLGGSSERYTF
TGTGCCAGCAGCCTCGGAGGTAGTTCAGAACGCTACACCTTC
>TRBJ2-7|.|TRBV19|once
CASSRSRNYEQYF
TGTGCCAGTAGCAGGAGCAGAAACTACGAGCAGTACTTC
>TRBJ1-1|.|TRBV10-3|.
CAISPTENTEAFF
TGTGCCATCAGCCCGACAGAGAACACTGAAGCTTTCTTT
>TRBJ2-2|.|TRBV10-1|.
CASSEGSTGELFF
TGCGCCAGCAGTGAGGGCAGCACCGGGGAGCTGTTTTTT
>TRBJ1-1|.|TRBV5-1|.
CASSLRSGESTEAFF
TGCGCCAGCAGCCTCCGCTCAGGGGAGAGCACTGAAGCTTTCTTT
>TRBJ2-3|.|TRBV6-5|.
CASRPQGASTDTQYF
TGTGCCAGCAGGCCCCAAGGGGCCAGCACAGATACGCAGTATTTT
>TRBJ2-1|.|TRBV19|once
CASSTTSFAEQFF
TGTGCCAGTAGTACAACTAGCTTCGCTGAGCAGTTCTTC